The rows below give T cell receptor beta chains drawn from one sample of a study of cytomegalovirus exposure and HLA in healthy donors. Profiling relied on immunoSEQ multiplex PCR, and the TCRdb table lists in-frame clones only, not all of them. The sample includes about 160,000 clones, 60% to 75% of them seen just once. The sample comprised PBMCs. The receptors stem from a woman aged 50 to 60 in good health and CMV-seropositive. Each CDR3 is given with its conserved first and last residue. A D gene is named only where the DNA matches it firmly. Part of the rows lack a size; the others show once, few, many or a class for expanded clones.

>-|TRBJ1-2|-|TRBV27
TGTGCCAGCGTTTCCCTACAATTCCAGGGTCGAATTTGGATGGACTATGGCTACACCTTC
CASVSLQFQGRIWMDYGYTF
>few|TRBJ1-2|TRBD1|TRBV30
TGTGCCTGGCACTACCCGGGACAGGGGGTTGGTGGCTACACCTTC
CAWHYPGQGVGGYTF
>-|TRBJ1-2|-|TRBV30
TGTGCCTGGAGTGTAAACCGTCAGGCCGGCTATGGCTACACCTTC
CAWSVNRQAGYGYTF
>-|TRBJ2-1|-|TRBV6-5
TGTGCCAGCAGTGCCCTTTTGAGCTCCTACAATGAGCAGTTCTTC
CASSALLSSYNEQFF
>-|TRBJ2-7|TRBD1|TRBV4-1
TGCGCCAGCAGCCCGCTTGGGACAGGGTCCTACGAGCAGTACTTC
CASSPLGTGSYEQYF
>-|TRBJ1-4|-|TRBV6-1
TGTGCCAGCGCGCCCTTTAATGAAAAACTGTTTTTT
CASAPFNEKLFF
>-|TRBJ2-1|TRBD2|TRBV4-1
TGCGCCAGCAGCCGGACTAGCGGATACAATGAGCAGTTCTTC
CASSRTSGYNEQFF
>once|TRBJ1-2|-|TRBV10-3
TGTGCCATCGGAACCATCGGACAGCCGGGTGGCTACACCTTC
CAIGTIGQPGGYTF
>-|TRBJ2-3|TRBD1|TRBV5-1
TGCGCCAGCAGCTTGGGGACAGGGGGCGCCTCCACAGATACGCAGTATTTT
CASSLGTGGASTDTQYF
>-|TRBJ1-5|-|TRBV19
TGTGCCAGTCGGGCGGGCGAGACCCAGCATTTT
CASRAGETQHF
>few|TRBJ1-4|TRBD1|TRBV27
TGTGCCAGCAGTTCGATCGGGGACAGATATGAAAAACTGTTTTTT
CASSSIGDRYEKLFF
>-|TRBJ2-7|-|TRBV5-5
TGTGCCAGCAGCTTGGAGAGGGACACGACCTACGAGCAGTACTTC
CASSLERDTTYEQYF
>-|TRBJ1-6|-|TRBV6-5
TGTGCCAGCAGTTACTACAGTAGCTCCTATAATTCACCCCTCCACTTT
CASSYYSSSYNSPLHF
>-|TRBJ2-1|-|TRBV10-3
TGTGCCATCAGTGGACTGGATTATAATGAGCAGTTCTTC
CAISGLDYNEQFF
>-|TRBJ1-1|-|TRBV7-6
TGTGCCAGCAGCTTAAGACAGAACACTGAAGCTTTCTTT
CASSLRQNTEAFF
>-|TRBJ1-1|TRBD1|TRBV29-1
TGCAGTACCCGCCCCACAGGGGCGCAGATTGAAGCTTTCTTT
CSTRPTGAQIEAFF
>-|TRBJ1-1|TRBD1|TRBV6-1
TGTGCCACCGAGACCCGGGACAGGGGACCTGAAGCTTTCTTT
CATETRDRGPEAFF
>-|TRBJ2-1|TRBD2|TRBV5-1
TGCGCCAGCAGCTACGCGGGACTAGCGGGGGGCTATGAGCAGTTCTTC
CASSYAGLAGGYEQFF
>-|TRBJ2-7|-|TRBV30
TGTGCCTGGAGTTTAAGTTACGAGCAGTACTTC
CAWSLSYEQYF
>-|TRBJ2-7|TRBD2|TRBV27
TGTGCCAGCAGTTTTAGCGGGGGGGTTTACTACGAGCAGTACTTC
CASSFSGGVYYEQYF
>-|TRBJ1-3|-|TRBV10-2
TGCGCCAGCAGTCTACAGAGCTCTGGAAACACCATATATTTT
CASSLQSSGNTIYF
>few|TRBJ2-2|-|TRBV7-8
TGTGCCAGCACTCAGGGGCTGGGGGAGCTGTTTTTT
CASTQGLGELFF